The 10 T cell receptor beta chains below come from one sample, sequenced in a study of blood T cell repertoires in COVID-19. The data were produced by immunoSEQ multiplex PCR, yet TCRdb's version contains in-frame clones alone and is incomplete. Among approximately 410,000 clones, 80% to 90% were seen once, and the ten largest hold around 1.4%. Source material: peripheral blood. Receptor source: a woman aged 25 to 39 with active or convalescent COVID-19.

The J gene is TRBJ2-6, the V gene TRBV5-6, with D tentatively TRBD1 (5 bases). The V and J ends lost 2 bases and 0 bases respectively, with 9 bases between them. CDR1 is SGHDT, CDR2 YYEEEE, per germline. This CDR3 spans 16 amino acids. The CDR3 DNA sequence: TGTGCCAGCAGCTTAGCAGGGTTCTCTGGGGCCAACGTCCTGACTTTC. As protein: CASSLAGFSGANVLTF.

The chain couples TRBV19 to TRBJ1-5, with TRBD1 matching 9 bases. The CDR3 spans 13 residues. Germline values: CDR1 LNHDA, CDR2 SQIVND (reference sequence). J was trimmed by 6 bases and V by 10 bases; bases with no gene match: 7. Here the CDR3 DNA reads TGTGCCACCGCCGACAGGGGGGGTCAGCCCCAGCATTTT. It codes for CATADRGGQPQHF.

J is TRBJ2-2 and V is TRBV19; 8 bases map to TRBD1. Germline values: CDR1 LNHDA, CDR2 SQIVND (reference sequence). Trimming removed 7 bases from V and 2 bases from J; junction bases left unmatched: 9. This CDR3 region has 16 residues. The DNA for the CDR3 is TGTGCCAGTATCCCCACGGACAGGGTAAACACCGGGGAGCTGTTTTTT. Its translation: CASIPTDRVNTGELFF.

Points on this clone: Distinct nucleotide sequences in the sample also encode this CDR3. This chain connects TRBV3-1 (or the pseudogene TRBV3-2) to TRBJ1-1; TRBD1 aligns across 9 bases. Germline V gene lookup returns CDR1 LGHDT and CDR2 YNNKEL (reference sequence). CDR3 length: 14 amino acids. The ends lost 4 bases at V and 5 bases at J; junction bases unmatched: 5. Here the CDR3 DNA reads TGTGCCAGCAGCCCTGGACAGGGGAATACTGAAGCTTTCTTT. This gives the protein CASSPGQGNTEAFF.

The chain employs TRBV19 and TRBJ2-7; 12 bases align to TRBD2. V lost 5 bases to trimming and J lost 0 bases; unmatched junction nucleotides: 8. This CDR3 spans 17 amino acids. Germline V gene lookup returns CDR1 LNHDA and CDR2 SQIVND (reference sequence). CDR3 sequence (DNA): TGTGCCAGTAGTCTGGGACTAGCGGGTACGGACTCCTACGAGCAGTACTTC. Translating it yields CASSLGLAGTDSYEQYF.

This sequence joins TRBV29-1 and TRBJ1-2, with D maybe TRBD1 (5 bases). Germline V CDR1 and CDR2: SQVTM, ANQGSEA. V lost 0 bases, J lost 4 bases, and 15 bases lay in between. CDR3 size: 15 residues. The CDR3 DNA follows: TGCAGCGTTGAAGATCGAGGAGCCAGGGCCTATGGCTACACCTTC. This gives the protein CSVEDRGARAYGYTF.

The chain carries TRBV29-1 and TRBJ2-7; 7 bases line up with TRBD1. Germline CDR1 is SQVTM and CDR2 is ANQGSEA. The CDR3 runs to 15 residues. V shed 4 bases, J shed 3 bases, and the junction held 12 bases outside the gene matches. CDR3 loop: CSVVGTGTEIYEQYF. Here the CDR3 DNA reads TGCAGCGTTGTAGGAACCGGGACAGAGATCTACGAGCAGTACTTC.

The chain couples TRBV4-1 to TRBJ1-1; 7 nucleotides match TRBD1. The V gene's germline CDR1 is MGHRA and CDR2 YSYEKL. J gave up 1 base and V 5 bases, and 4 bases lay outside the gene matches. This CDR3 has 14 residues. In DNA, the CDR3 is TGCGCCAGCAGCGCCACAGGGGAGAACACTGAAGCTTTCTTT. It yields the protein CASSATGENTEAFF.

The gene calls are TRBV29-1 and TRBJ2-1; the D is unclear. The germline gives CDR1 SQVTM, CDR2 ANQGSEA. The CDR3 consists of 16 residues. V dropped 0 bases and J dropped 5 bases, with 17 bases sitting between them. The CDR3 DNA is TGCAGCGTTGAAGATCTGCTTGCAGGTGCCCACAATGAGCAGTTCTTC. As protein: CSVEDLLAGAHNEQFF.

This clone showed up just once. The chain carries TRBV1 and TRBJ1-4; the table's D call of TRBD1 was not tested on the DNA. TRBV1 is marked as a pseudogene. The CDR3 loop spans 18 amino acids. CDR3 in DNA: TGCACCAGCAGACCCGGACAGGGGCGAGATATAGCTAATGAAAAACTGTTTTTT. Protein sequence: CTSRPGQGRDIANEKLFF.